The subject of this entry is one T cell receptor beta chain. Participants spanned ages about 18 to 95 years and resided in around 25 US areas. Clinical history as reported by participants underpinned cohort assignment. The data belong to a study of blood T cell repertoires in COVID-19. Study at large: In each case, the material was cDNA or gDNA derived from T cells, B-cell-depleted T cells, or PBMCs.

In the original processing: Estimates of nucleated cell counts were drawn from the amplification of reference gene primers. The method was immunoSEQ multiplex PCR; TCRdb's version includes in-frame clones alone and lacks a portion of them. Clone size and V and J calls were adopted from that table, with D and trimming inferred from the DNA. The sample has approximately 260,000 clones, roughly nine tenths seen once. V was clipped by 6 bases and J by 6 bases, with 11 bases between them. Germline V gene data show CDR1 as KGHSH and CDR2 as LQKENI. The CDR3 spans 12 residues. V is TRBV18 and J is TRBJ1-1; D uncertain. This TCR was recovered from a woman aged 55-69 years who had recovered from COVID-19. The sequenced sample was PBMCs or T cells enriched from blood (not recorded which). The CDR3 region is CASSGPGAEAFF. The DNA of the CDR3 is TGTGCCAGCTCGGGCCCCGGTGCTGAAGCTTTCTTT. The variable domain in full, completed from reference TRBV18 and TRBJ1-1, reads NAGVMQNPRHLVRRRGQEARLRCSPMKGHSHVYWYRQLPEEGLKFMVYLQKENIIDESGMPKERFSAEFPKEGPSILRIQQVVRGDSAAYFCASSGPGAEAFFGQGTRLTVV.